The 22 T cell receptor beta chains below were found in one sample sequenced in a study of T-cell reconstitution after alpha-beta-depleted transplantation in children. Molecular barcoding with unique molecular identifiers was used for the TCRbeta library. TCRdb ran MiXCR on the PCR reads and lists one entry per CDR3 protein. The sample has hundreds of thousands of distinct CDR3 sequences, around 25% seen once. The sequences come from PBMCs, mostly from graft donor cells, collected 360 days after TCRalphabeta/CD19-depleted stem cell transplant. The receptors here all came from a female patient younger than 10 who had a stem cell transplant for congenital amegakaryocytic thrombocytopenia, so the T cells may come from the graft donor.

This clonotype was seen only a few times. This rearrangement joins TRBV12-3 or TRBV12-4 to TRBJ2-2; TRBD2 matches 7 bases. The V gene end was trimmed by 1 base and the J gene end by 2 bases; junction bases not matched to a gene: 4. The CDR3 is 16 amino acids. In nucleotides, the CDR3 is TGTGCCAGCAGTTTAGTAGCGGGCTTTAACACCGGGGAGCTGTTTTTT. Its translation: CASSLVAGFNTGELFF.

This chain joins TRBV12-3 or TRBV12-4 and TRBJ2-3; TRBD2 matches at 7 bases. Germline trimming cut 0 bases from V and 0 bases from J; bases unmatched to any gene: 9. The CDR3 has 18 residues. The DNA of the CDR3 is TGTGCCAGCAGTTTAGCGTCGAGAGCGGGGAGTAGCACAGATACGCAGTATTTT. This gives the protein CASSLASRAGSSTDTQYF.

This clonotype was found many times. The J gene is TRBJ2-5, the V gene TRBV29-1, with D perhaps matching TRBD1 (6 bases). With 6 bases removed from V and 5 bases from J, the gap between germline ends came to 19 bases. Per the germline V gene, CDR1 is SQVTM and CDR2 is ANQGSEA. The CDR3 spans 14 residues. The CDR3 loop is CSVLRTGGEETQYF. The CDR3 DNA reads TGCAGCGTCCTGCGGACTGGGGGCGAGGAGACCCAGTACTTC. Drawing the rest from reference TRBV29-1 and TRBJ2-5, the complete variable domain is SAVISQKPSRDICQRGTSLTIQCQVDSQVTMMFWYRQQPGQSLTLIATANQGSEATYESGFVIDKFPISRPNLTFSTLTVSNMSPEDSSIYLCSVLRTGGEETQYFGPGTRLLVL.

The V gene is TRBV20-1, the J gene TRBJ2-1; D might be TRBD2 (6 bases). This CDR3 comprises 13 residues. CDR1 DFQATT and CDR2 SNEGSKA come from the germline V gene (reference sequence). V dropped 6 bases and J dropped 10 bases, with 19 bases sitting between them. CDR3 sequence reads: CSALSGLSLEQFF. CDR3 sequence (DNA): TGCAGTGCGCTATCGGGACTGTCTCTGGAGCAGTTCTTC.

This clonotype was seen more than once but under ten times. V is TRBV6-6 and J is TRBJ1-1; D ambiguous. Germline-derived CDR1 and CDR2 are MNHNY and SVGAGI (reference sequence). The length of the CDR3 is 12 residues. Trimming removed 4 bases at V and 4 bases at J, with 7 bases between. The CDR3: CASSSTGTEAFF. The CDR3 region has the DNA TGTGCCAGCAGTTCAACGGGCACTGAAGCTTTCTTT.

This clonotype was picked up a small number of times. The J gene is TRBJ1-2, the V gene TRBV5-6; TRBD1 agrees at 10 bases. Germline V gene lookup returns CDR1 SGHDT and CDR2 YYEEEE. CDR3 length: 15 amino acids. The trim removed 5 bases at V and 6 bases at J, leaving 10 bases unmatched. The CDR3 DNA reads as TGTGCCAGCAGACAAGGACAGGGGGTCCGCGATGGCTACACCTTC. This encodes CASRQGQGVRDGYTF.

The rearrangement joins TRBV28 to TRBJ1-2, with no clear D. Trimming took 1 base from V and 0 from J, leaving 6 bases between them. Germline values: CDR1 MDHEN, CDR2 SYDVKM. The CDR3 extends over 14 amino acids. The CDR3 nucleotides are TGTGCCAGCAGTTTATCAGGCCCTAACTATGGCTACACCTTC. Translated, it gives CASSLSGPNYGYTF.

This chain uses TRBV6-5 with TRBJ1-5; unclear D gene. The V and J ends lost 4 bases and 4 bases respectively, with 14 bases between them. The germline V gene has CDR1 MNHEY and CDR2 SVGAGI. The CDR3 length is 15 residues. The CDR3 sequence: CASSSVLAGNQPQHF. The CDR3 DNA reads TGTGCCAGCAGTTCCGTCCTCGCAGGAAATCAGCCCCAGCATTTT.

DNA of the CDR3: TGTGCCAGCAGTTTGTCGCGGGGCTACAATGAGCAGTTCTTC. Translation gives CASSLSRGYNEQFF. This chain joins TRBV12-3 or TRBV12-4 and TRBJ2-1, with D tentatively TRBD2 (6 bases). The V and J ends lost 3 bases and 3 bases respectively, with 9 bases between them. The CDR3 runs to 14 residues.

The rearrangement joins TRBV9 to TRBJ2-7; no reliable D call. V was trimmed by 0 bases and J by 5 bases, leaving 9 bases between them. Germline V lookup: CDR1 SGDLS, CDR2 YYNGEE. This CDR3 has 13 amino acids. In DNA form, the CDR3 reads TGTGCCAGCAGCGTAGGGAAATACGACGAGCAGTACTTC. This encodes CASSVGKYDEQYF.

The genes are TRBV3-1 and TRBJ2-2; D call uncertain. In germline, CDR1 is LGHDT, CDR2 YNNKEL (reference sequence). With 1 base removed from V and 6 bases from J, the gap between germline ends came to 9 bases. The CDR3 extends over 14 amino acids. CDR3 in DNA: TGTGCCAGCAGCCAAGGTGTTCGGCCCGGGGAGCTGTTTTTT. It encodes CASSQGVRPGELFF.

The rearrangement links TRBV6-5 to TRBJ1-2; D not resolved. In germline, CDR1 is MNHEY, CDR2 SVGAGI. The CDR3 has 14 residues. V was clipped by 4 bases and J by 3 bases, with 12 bases between them. The CDR3 loop reads CASSFLERDYGYTF. In nucleotides, the CDR3 is TGTGCCAGCAGTTTCCTAGAGAGGGACTATGGCTACACCTTC.

This clonotype was counted only a few times. The chain carries TRBV28 and TRBJ2-1; the D call may be TRBD1 or TRBD2 (5 bases each). CDR1 and CDR2 (germline): MDHEN, SYDVKM. V was cut by 8 bases and J by 10 bases, with 15 bases left in between. This CDR3 has 12 amino acids. CDR3 nucleotides: TGTGCCAGCGGGGACCCATCTATAGAGCAGTTCTTC. Protein sequence: CASGDPSIEQFF.

The rearrangement uses TRBV5-1 and TRBJ2-7; TRBD1 might be the D (5 bases). The CDR3 is made up of 16 amino acids. CDR1 is SGHRS and CDR2 is YFSETQ in the germline V gene. Trimming shortened V by 2 bases and J by 2 bases, and 17 bases separated the two germline ends. CDR3 nucleotide sequence: TGCGCCAGCAGCTTCCAGCCAGGGCGGCACACCTACGAGCAGTACTTC. Translated: CASSFQPGRHTYEQYF.

In this sample, this clonotype turned up many times. The chain carries TRBV5-1 and TRBJ2-3; D gene uncertain. The CDR3 length is 14 residues. Germline values: CDR1 SGHRS, CDR2 YFSETQ. Trimming pared 1 base from V and 2 bases from J, leaving 8 bases between. CDR3 in DNA: TGCGCCAGCAGCTTGTTTTTAGACACAGATACGCAGTATTTT. It is translated as CASSLFLDTDTQYF.

This clonotype showed up many times. V usage is TRBV12-3 or TRBV12-4 and J usage is TRBJ2-7; 7 bases are shared with TRBD1. Trimming at V came to 8 bases and at J to 3 bases, leaving 4 bases not matched to a gene. The CDR3 length is 12 residues. The CDR3 loop is CASSGQNYEQYF. The DNA for the CDR3 is TGTGCCAGCTCGGGACAGAACTACGAGCAGTACTTC.

The table lists this clonotype with many counts. The chain employs TRBV28 and TRBJ2-6; D is tentatively TRBD1 or TRBD2 (5 bases each). The CDR3 consists of 15 residues. Trimming took 7 bases from V and 2 from J, leaving 12 bases between them. CDR1 and CDR2 from the germline V gene are MDHEN and SYDVKM. The CDR3 reads CASTLRGPGANVLTF. CDR3 nucleotides: TGTGCCAGCACCTTGAGGGGACCTGGGGCCAACGTCCTGACTTTC.

V usage is TRBV20-1 and J usage is TRBJ1-6, with 9 nucleotides matching TRBD1. The CDR3 extends over 15 amino acids. Losses at the gene ends were 0 bases for V and 12 bases for J; bases not matched to a gene: 9. CDR1 DFQATT and CDR2 SNEGSKA come from the germline V gene (reference sequence). The CDR3, as DNA: TGCAGTGCTAGAGATTGGAAAGACAGGGGGAGACCCCTCCACTTT. Its translation: CSARDWKDRGRPLHF.

This chain joins TRBV4-1 and TRBJ1-5; TRBD1 agrees at 9 bases. Trimming removed 1 base from V and 5 bases from J; junction bases left unmatched: 3. This CDR3 has 15 amino acids. The germline gives CDR1 MGHRA, CDR2 YSYEKL. CDR3 bases: TGCGCCAGCAGCCAAGTCACAGGGGGCCATCAGCCCCAGCATTTT. This translates into CASSQVTGGHQPQHF.

This clonotype was counted between two and nine times. This chain links TRBV6-1 with TRBJ2-5; tentatively, D is TRBD2 (6 bases). This CDR3 is 14 amino acids long. Between the trimmed V and J ends, which lost 8 bases and 4 bases, there was a span of 17 bases. CDR1 and CDR2 from the germline V gene are MNHNS and SASEGT. The CDR3 reads CASRTGGVAETQYF. The CDR3 coding sequence is TGTGCCAGCCGGACGGGCGGGGTAGCAGAGACCCAGTACTTC.

The sample holds a few counts of this clonotype. This chain uses TRBV5-1 with TRBJ2-5; D gene ambiguous. Trimming cost V 7 bases and J 0 bases, with 10 bases left between them. There are 13 residues in the CDR3. Germline V gene data show CDR1 as SGHRS and CDR2 as YFSETQ. The CDR3 DNA reads as TGCGCCAGCGGCGGCGACAACCAAGAGACCCAGTACTTC. Translation: CASGGDNQETQYF. The whole variable domain, filled in from reference TRBV5-1 and TRBJ2-5, reads KAGVTQTPRYLIKTRGQQVTLSCSPISGHRSVSWYQQTPGQGLQFLFEYFSETQRNKGNFPGRFSGRQFSNSRSEMNVSTLELGDSALYLCASGGDNQETQYFGPGTRLLVL.

The chain couples TRBV4-2 to TRBJ1-6, with 7 bases that match TRBD1. Trimming removed 3 bases from V and 6 bases from J; junction bases left unmatched: 5. This CDR3 spans 15 amino acids. Per the germline V gene, CDR1 is LGHNA and CDR2 is YNFKEQ. DNA of the CDR3: TGTGCCAGCAGCCACTTGGGACAGCTTAATTCACCCCTCCACTTT. Translation: CASSHLGQLNSPLHF.